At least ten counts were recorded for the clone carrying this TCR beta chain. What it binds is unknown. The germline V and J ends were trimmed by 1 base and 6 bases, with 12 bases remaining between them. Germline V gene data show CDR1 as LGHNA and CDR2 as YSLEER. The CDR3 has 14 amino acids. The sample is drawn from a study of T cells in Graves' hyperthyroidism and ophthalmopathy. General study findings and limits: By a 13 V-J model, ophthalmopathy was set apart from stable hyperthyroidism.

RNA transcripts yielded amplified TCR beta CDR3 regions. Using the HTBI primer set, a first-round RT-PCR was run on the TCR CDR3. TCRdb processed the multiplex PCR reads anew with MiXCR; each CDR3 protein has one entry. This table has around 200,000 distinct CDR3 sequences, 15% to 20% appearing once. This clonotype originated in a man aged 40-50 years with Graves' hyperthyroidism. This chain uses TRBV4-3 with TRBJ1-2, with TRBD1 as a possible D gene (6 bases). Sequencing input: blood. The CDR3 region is CASSQVKGGHGYTF. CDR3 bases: TGCGCCAGCAGCCAAGTTAAGGGGGGCCATGGCTACACCTTC.